The T cell receptor beta chain described here comes from a study of CD8 T cells in Susac syndrome. The trim removed 5 bases at V and 7 bases at J, leaving 11 bases unmatched. Germline loops: CDR1 SGHTA, CDR2 FQGTGA. This CDR3 has 15 amino acids. CD8+ and CD4+ T cells from blood underwent TCR beta sequencing, which was carried out in a high-throughput format. Included as multiple sclerosis controls were treatment-naive patients who had stable or active relapsing-remitting disease. TEMRA cells were FACS-enriched, with CD8+ and CD4+ T cells isolated negatively. Random hexamers primed reverse transcription of about 0.5 to 1 ug RNA. Amplification of TCR beta CDR3 used immunoSEQ multiplex PCR across 54 Vbeta and 13 Jbeta. TCRdb independently ran MiXCR on the immunoSEQ multiplex PCR reads; one entry per CDR3 protein. The table records 150,000 to 200,000 distinct CDR3 sequences, roughly 94% of them present only once.

This TCR derives from a human donor with multiple sclerosis. The sequencing input was CD4+ T cells from PBMCs. The chain carries TRBV7-3 and TRBJ2-1; the match to TRBD2 covers 7 bases. Written as DNA, the CDR3 is TGTGCCAGCAGCCGGACGGGCGGGAGATCAAATGAGCAGTTCTTC. It translates to CASSRTGGRSNEQFF.